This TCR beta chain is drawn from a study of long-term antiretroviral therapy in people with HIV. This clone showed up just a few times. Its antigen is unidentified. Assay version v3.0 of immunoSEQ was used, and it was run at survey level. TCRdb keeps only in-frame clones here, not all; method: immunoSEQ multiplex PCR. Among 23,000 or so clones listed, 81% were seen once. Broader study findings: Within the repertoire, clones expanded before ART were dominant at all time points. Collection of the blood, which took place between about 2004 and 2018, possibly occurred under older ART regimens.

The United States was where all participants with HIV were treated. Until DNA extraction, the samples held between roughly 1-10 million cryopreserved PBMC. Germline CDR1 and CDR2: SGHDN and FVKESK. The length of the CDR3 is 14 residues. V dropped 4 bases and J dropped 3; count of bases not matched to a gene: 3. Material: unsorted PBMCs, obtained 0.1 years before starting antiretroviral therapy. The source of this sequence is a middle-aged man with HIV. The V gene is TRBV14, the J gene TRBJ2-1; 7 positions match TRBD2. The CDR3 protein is CASSLRDYYNEQFF. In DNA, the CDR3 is TGTGCCAGCAGCCTCCGGGACTACTACAATGAGCAGTTCTTC.